This T cell receptor (beta chain) was retrieved from a study of T cells in Graves' hyperthyroidism and ophthalmopathy. Ten or more counts support this clonotype. Template material for amplifying TCR beta CDR3 regions consisted of RNA transcripts. An initial round of RT-PCR targeting the TCR CDR3 relied on the HTBI primer set. TCRdb itself ran the multiplex PCR reads through MiXCR, one entry per CDR3 protein. The sample holds around 250,000 distinct CDR3 sequences, roughly 15% seen once. The CDR3 is 16 residues long. V lost 6 bases, J lost 3 bases, and 11 bases stayed unmatched. The germline V gene has CDR1 MNHEY and CDR2 SMNVEV (reference sequence).

The TCR was taken from a woman in her thirties or forties with Graves' hyperthyroidism that later progressed to Graves' ophthalmopathy. This chain uses TRBV27 with TRBJ2-3, with 8 nucleotides matching TRBD2. Sequencing was performed on blood. The CDR3 nucleotides read TGTGCCAGCAGCCCACTGGGACTAGTAGTTACAGATACGCAGTATTTT. As protein: CASSPLGLVVTDTQYF.